This TCR beta chain was recorded in a study of radiotherapy plus CTLA-4 blockade in lung cancer. Here immunoSEQ multiplex PCR was the method, and the copy in TCRdb shows in-frame clones only, minus some. In the table there are around 100,000 clones, roughly 86% of which are singletons. The CDR3 has 14 residues. Germline loops: CDR1 MNHNS, CDR2 SASEGT. V dropped 3 bases and J dropped 4; count of bases not matched to a gene: 4. The TCR originated in a human donor with non-small cell lung cancer that progressed on radiotherapy plus ipilimumab. Some clones in this sample may be carry-over from other donors' samples. This material consisted of peripheral blood, taken from a patient treated with radiotherapy plus ipilimumab. The chain links TRBV6-1 to TRBJ2-3; 7 nucleotides agree with TRBD2. CDR3 sequence (DNA): TGTGCCAGCAGTGAGGCGGGGGAGGCAGATACGCAGTATTTT. Translated: CASSEAGEADTQYF.